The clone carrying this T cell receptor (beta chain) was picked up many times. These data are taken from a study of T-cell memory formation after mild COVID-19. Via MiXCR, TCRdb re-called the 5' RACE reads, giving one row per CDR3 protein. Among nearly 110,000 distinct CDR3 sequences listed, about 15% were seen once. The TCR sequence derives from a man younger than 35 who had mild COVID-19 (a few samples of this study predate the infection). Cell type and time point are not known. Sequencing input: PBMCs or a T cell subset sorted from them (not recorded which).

Here the CDR3 reads CASSRGLAGGYTGELFF. Here the CDR3 DNA reads TGTGCCAGCAGCCGCGGACTAGCGGGGGGCTACACCGGGGAGCTGTTTTTT. The chain carries TRBV7-9 and TRBJ2-2, with TRBD2 matching over 14 bases. CDR1 and CDR2 from the germline V gene are SEHNR and FQNEAQ (reference sequence). The length of the CDR3 is 17 residues. J gave up 3 bases and V 5 bases, and 5 bases lay outside the gene matches.